One and the same sample provided the 10 T cell receptor beta chains below, sequenced in a study of cytomegalovirus exposure and HLA in healthy donors (dated 2017 in TCRdb). The library relied on the immunoSEQ multiplex PCR assay. For the multiplex PCR, a mixture combining 60 forward primers for TCR Vbeta segments and 13 reverse primers for TCR Jbeta segments was used. What TCRdb holds here is the immuneACCESS table cut down to in-frame rearrangements. Part of the clones is not present; checked against another copy, under half of the missing clones reflect an unresolved V gene, and the others are unexplained. The table held for this sample gives about 190,000 clones. Together, the top ten hold around 6% of the sample. Sequencing used PBMCs. The receptors derive from a young man in good health and CMV-seronegative.

V usage is TRBV11-2 and J usage is TRBJ2-3; 8 bases are a match to TRBD1. Trimming took 8 bases from V and 1 from J; bases not matched to a gene: 20. Germline V gives CDR1 SGHAT, CDR2 FQNNGV. The length of the CDR3 is 19 residues. CDR3 sequence: CASGPRGRLARGGTDTQYF. The CDR3 nucleotides read TGTGCCAGCGGACCCAGGGGGCGCCTAGCCAGGGGCGGCACAGATACGCAGTATTTT.

The chain has TRBV27 and TRBJ2-1, with D tentatively TRBD1 (6 bases). CDR3 length: 17 residues. Germline V gives CDR1 MNHEY, CDR2 SMNVEV (reference sequence). Trimming removed 3 bases at V and 0 bases at J, with 15 bases between. The CDR3 region is CASSLARRTVSYNEQFF. In DNA, the CDR3 is TGTGCCAGCAGTTTGGCCCGCCGGACAGTCTCCTACAATGAGCAGTTCTTC.

The V and J genes are TRBV27 and TRBJ1-2; D is undetermined. The CDR3 spans 14 residues. CDR1 is MNHEY, CDR2 SMNVEV, per germline (reference sequence). V was shortened by 2 bases and J by 4 bases, with 11 bases between the two germline ends. CDR3 sequence (DNA): TGTGCCAGCAGTTTAGGCGGGTGGGGCTATGGCTACACCTTC. As protein: CASSLGGWGYGYTF.

The rearrangement uses TRBV30 and TRBJ2-3; TRBD1 aligns across 9 bases. V gave up 0 bases and J gave up 5 bases; unmatched junction bases: 6. Germline V CDR1 and CDR2: GTSNPN, SVGIG (reference sequence). This CDR3 comprises 15 residues. Here the CDR3 DNA reads TGTGCCTGGAGTGTAAACAGGGGGCGGGGAGATACGCAGTATTTT. Protein: CAWSVNRGRGDTQYF.

The gene calls are TRBV28 and TRBJ2-4, with a possible D match to TRBD2 (6 bases). Trimming left V 3 bases short and J 6 bases short, with 12 bases between. The CDR3 has 14 residues. Per germline, CDR1 MDHEN and CDR2 SYDVKM. CDR3 DNA sequence: TGTGCCAGCAGTTTCGGAGGGCACGGAAACATTCAGTACTTC. Its translation is CASSFGGHGNIQYF.

The V call is TRBV30, the J call TRBJ2-7; 8 bases map to TRBD2. In germline, CDR1 is GTSNPN, CDR2 SVGIG (reference sequence). The J segment lost 0 bases and the V segment lost 4 bases, leaving 8 bases of the junction unmatched. This CDR3 has 15 residues. In DNA, the CDR3 is TGTGCCTGGATTAGGAATAGCGGGGTCTCCTACGAGCAGTACTTC. As protein: CAWIRNSGVSYEQYF.

The genes are TRBV4-2 and TRBJ2-3, with a possible D match to TRBD1 (6 bases). Trimming left V 7 bases short and J 0 bases short, with 14 bases between. The CDR3 contains 15 residues. Looked up from germline, CDR1 is LGHNA and CDR2 is YNFKEQ. CDR3 sequence reads: CASNDRRSSTDTQYF. The DNA of the CDR3 is TGTGCCAGCAACGACAGGCGCTCTAGCACAGATACGCAGTATTTT.

The V gene is TRBV7-8, the J gene TRBJ1-2; TRBD1 matches at 8 bases. Losses at the gene ends were 1 base for V and 5 bases for J; bases not matched to a gene: 12. CDR3 length equals 17 residues. Germline V gene lookup returns CDR1 SGHVS and CDR2 FQNEAQ. The CDR3 DNA is TGTGCCAGCAGCTTAGTAGGTTGGGCGACAGGGGAGTATGGCTACACCTTC. Its protein product is CASSLVGWATGEYGYTF.

The chain carries TRBV9 and TRBJ1-4; D gene ambiguous. The germline gives CDR1 SGDLS, CDR2 YYNGEE. This CDR3 spans 12 amino acids. DNA of the CDR3: TGTGCGCGGAGTGCAACTAATGAAAAACTGTTTTTT. Its protein product is CARSATNEKLFF.

The genes are TRBV28 and TRBJ1-1; D may be TRBD1 (6 bases). The CDR3 runs to 14 residues. V dropped 2 bases and J dropped 1 base, with 8 bases sitting between them. The germline V gene encodes CDR1 MDHEN and CDR2 SYDVKM. CDR3 region: CASSLHRANTEAFF. As DNA, the CDR3 is TGTGCCAGCAGTTTACACAGGGCGAACACTGAAGCTTTCTTT.